A single sample gave rise to the 32 T cell receptor beta chains below, sequenced in a study of radiotherapy plus CTLA-4 blockade in lung cancer. Assay used: immunoSEQ multiplex PCR; TCRdb lists only in-frame clones, some missing. The table includes about 87,000 clones, approximately 86% detected once. Sequenced material: peripheral blood, taken from a patient treated with radiotherapy plus ipilimumab. The receptor source for this set is a human donor with non-small cell lung cancer that progressed on radiotherapy plus ipilimumab.

The chain uses TRBV7-9 and TRBJ2-4, with no clear D. This CDR3 has 13 amino acids. V was cut by 5 bases and J by 8 bases, with 13 bases left in between. Looked up from germline, CDR1 is SEHNR and CDR2 is FQNEAQ (reference sequence). The CDR3 nucleotides are TGTGCCAGCAGCCCGGGCAACACGGACATTCAGTACTTC. It specifies CASSPGNTDIQYF. Based on the CDR3 plus reference TRBV7-9 and TRBJ2-4, the full variable domain is DTGVSQNPRHKITKRGQNVTFRCDPISEHNRLYWYRQTLGQGPEFLTYFQNEAQLEKSRLLSDRFSAERPKGSFSTLEIQRTEQGDSAMYLCASSPGNTDIQYFGAGTRLSVL.

This sequence joins TRBV5-4 and TRBJ2-3; TRBD1 matches 7 bases. Trimming removed 6 bases from V and 0 bases from J; junction bases left unmatched: 4. CDR3 length: 14 amino acids. Per the germline V gene, CDR1 is SGHNT and CDR2 is YYREEE (reference sequence). The CDR3 is CASTNRGSTDTQYF. The CDR3 nucleotides are TGTGCCAGCACAAACAGGGGTAGCACAGATACGCAGTATTTT. The whole variable domain, remainder taken from reference TRBV5-4 and TRBJ2-3, is ETGVTQSPTHLIKTRGQQVTLRCSSQSGHNTVSWYQQALGQGPQFIFQYYREEENGRGNFPPRFSGLQFPNYSSELNVNALELDDSALYLCASTNRGSTDTQYFGPGTRLTVL.

This rearrangement joins TRBV6-5 to TRBJ2-5; 10 bases match TRBD1. Germline lookup yields CDR1 MNHEY and CDR2 SVGAGI. This CDR3 region has 14 residues. The J segment lost 5 bases and the V segment lost 6 bases, leaving 6 bases of the junction unmatched. The CDR3 sequence is CASSRQGAGETQYF. The CDR3 DNA reads TGTGCCAGCAGCCGACAGGGGGCGGGTGAGACCCAGTACTTC.

Only one count was recorded for this clone. The chain recombines TRBV5-1 with TRBJ1-2; D gene uncertain. Trimming removed 7 bases at V and 4 bases at J, with 14 bases between. Per the germline V gene, CDR1 is SGHRS and CDR2 is YFSETQ. The CDR3 runs 13 residues. CDR3 nucleotide sequence: TGCGCCAGCTGGGCACAATACGGCTATGGCTACACCTTC. Translating gives CASWAQYGYGYTF.

The chain is built from TRBV28 and TRBJ2-7, with 8 bases matching TRBD2. CDR1 and CDR2 (germline): MDHEN, SYDVKM. The trim removed 4 bases at V and 4 bases at J, leaving 9 bases unmatched. This CDR3 has 15 amino acids. In DNA, the CDR3 is TGTGCCAGCAGTTACGACTATAGCGGGACTTACGAGCAGTACTTC. This gives the protein CASSYDYSGTYEQYF.

V is TRBV19 and J is TRBJ2-2; TRBD2 matches 8 bases. This CDR3 contains 15 residues. The germline V gene encodes CDR1 LNHDA and CDR2 SQIVND (reference sequence). The trim removed 7 bases at V and 5 bases at J, leaving 9 bases unmatched. Written as DNA, the CDR3 is TGTGCCAGTAATCGCGGGGGGCCCAGGACCGGGGAGCTGTTTTTT. Translated: CASNRGGPRTGELFF.

The chain carries TRBV10-3 and TRBJ2-2, with a tentative D call TRBD2 (7 bases). Trimming pared 6 bases from V and 1 base from J, leaving 15 bases between. The germline gives CDR1 ENHRY, CDR2 SYGVKD. There are 16 residues in the CDR3. The chain's CDR3 is CAIRRGLTGNTGELFF. The CDR3 DNA follows: TGTGCCATCAGGCGGGGGCTAACAGGGAACACCGGGGAGCTGTTTTTT.

The rearrangement links TRBV7-3 to TRBJ1-1; TRBD1 matches 7 bases. Germline CDR1 is SGHTA and CDR2 is FQGTGA. V lost 3 bases and J lost 7; bases outside the gene matches: 5. The CDR3 totals 13 residues. The CDR3 DNA is TGTGCCAGCAGCTTGGGACAGAGCCGTGAAGCTTTCTTT. This encodes CASSLGQSREAFF.

This rearrangement joins TRBV14 to TRBJ1-3; D is unresolved. The CDR3 length is 15 residues. V was shortened by 1 base and J by 0 bases, with 7 bases between the two germline ends. Germline-derived CDR1 and CDR2 are SGHDN and FVKESK. This chain's CDR3 is CASSQVGSSGNTIYF. CDR3 DNA: TGTGCCAGCAGCCAAGTGGGGAGCTCTGGAAACACCATATATTTT.

V is TRBV7-8 and J is TRBJ1-1, with D hard to call. With 5 bases removed from V and 0 bases from J, the gap between germline ends came to 13 bases. This CDR3 has 15 residues. The V gene's germline CDR1 is SGHVS and CDR2 FQNEAQ. CDR3 bases: TGTGCCAGCAGCCCCTATATTGGGATGAACACTGAAGCTTTCTTT. Amino acid sequence: CASSPYIGMNTEAFF. Filled out from reference TRBV7-8 and TRBJ1-1, the complete variable domain reads GAGVSQSPRYKVAKRGQDVALRCDPISGHVSLFWYQQALGQGPEFLTYFQNEAQLDKSGLPSDRFFAERPEGSVSTLKIQRTQQEDSAVYLCASSPYIGMNTEAFFGQGTRLTVV.

The chain links TRBV5-1 to TRBJ2-2; a possible D gene is TRBD2 (6 bases). CDR1 and CDR2 (germline): SGHRS, YFSETQ. Trimming removed 1 base from V and 8 bases from J, with 12 bases in between. The CDR3 contains 14 residues. The CDR3 region has the DNA TGCGCCAGCAGCTTGAGCCAGGGAGGAGGGGAGCTGTTTTTT. Translation gives CASSLSQGGGELFF.

As regards this clone: This same CDR3 is encoded by further DNA sequences in the sample. The gene calls are TRBV6-5 and TRBJ2-3; D call uncertain. CDR3 size: 13 residues. Germline assignment: CDR1 MNHEY and CDR2 SVGAGI. V was pared by 8 bases and J by 0 bases, with 9 bases between. Written as DNA, the CDR3 is TGTGCCAGCCGGGTACCTAGCACAGATACGCAGTATTTT. Its translation is CASRVPSTDTQYF.

The chain uses TRBV18 and TRBJ1-3; no definite D call. The CDR3 extends over 15 amino acids. V was cut by 0 bases and J by 1 base, with 7 bases left in between. Germline CDR1 and CDR2: KGHSH and LQKENI. The CDR3 protein is CASSPPSASGNTIYF. CDR3 sequence (DNA): TGTGCCAGCTCACCACCATCCGCTTCTGGAAACACCATATATTTT.

This sequence joins TRBV18 and TRBJ1-2; D remains ambiguous. Trimming removed 3 bases at V and 3 bases at J, with 14 bases between. The CDR3 contains 15 residues. Germline CDR1 and CDR2: KGHSH and LQKENI. CDR3 sequence (DNA): TGTGCCAGCTCACCCGAAGGCCCGCACGACTATGGCTACACCTTC. Protein: CASSPEGPHDYGYTF.

The chain joins TRBV30 to TRBJ2-7, with a tentative D call TRBD1 (5 bases). Between the trimmed V and J ends, which lost 1 base and 4 bases, there was a span of 11 bases. CDR3 length: 13 residues. Germline assignment: CDR1 GTSNPN and CDR2 SVGIG (reference sequence). The CDR3 bases are TGTGCCTGGAGTGGTGGGGCAGGGTACGAGCAGTACTTC. This encodes CAWSGGAGYEQYF.

This clone appeared a single time. This chain joins TRBV25-1 and TRBJ1-2; D is unclear. Germline loops: CDR1 MGHDK, CDR2 SYGVNS. V dropped 6 bases and J dropped 4 bases, with 15 bases sitting between them. CDR3 size: 14 residues. The CDR3 sequence is CASSPRTGLYGYTF. The CDR3 region has the DNA TGTGCCAGCAGCCCCAGGACGGGCCTCTATGGCTACACCTTC.

The V and J genes are TRBV19 and TRBJ1-2; 7 bases align to TRBD1. The V and J ends lost 3 bases and 0 bases, in that order; junction bases with no gene match: 22. Germline values: CDR1 LNHDA, CDR2 SQIVND (reference sequence). The CDR3 spans 21 residues. The CDR3 coding sequence is TGTGCCAGTAGTATTCTTAGGGGGCGTGGACCGGATCCTATTTCTAACTATGGCTACACCTTC. It is translated as CASSILRGRGPDPISNYGYTF.

This CDR3 reads CASRFQGSYEQYF. The CDR3 DNA follows: TGTGCCAGCCGGTTCCAGGGGTCCTACGAGCAGTACTTC. The chain joins TRBV27 to TRBJ2-7, with D perhaps TRBD1 (6 bases). The CDR3 contains 13 residues. The germline CDR1 and CDR2 sequences are MNHEY and SMNVEV (reference sequence). Trimming left V 8 bases short and J 1 base short, with 12 bases between.

The chain uses TRBV6-1 and TRBJ1-4; 8 nucleotides align to TRBD1. Unmatched junction bases numbered 11, after V lost 6 bases and J lost 8 bases. CDR1 and CDR2 (germline): MNHNS, SASEGT. The CDR3 totals 15 residues. The CDR3 here is CASSERTGLSEKLFF. DNA for the CDR3: TGTGCCAGCAGCGAACGGACAGGGCTTTCCGAAAAACTGTTTTTT.

The chain uses TRBV7-3 and TRBJ2-1; tentatively, D is TRBD1 (5 bases). The CDR3 has 15 amino acids. Trimming pared 2 bases from V and 0 bases from J, leaving 8 bases between. Germline CDR1 is SGHTA and CDR2 is FQGTGA. CDR3 protein: CASSLGDSSYNEQFF. CDR3 sequence (DNA): TGTGCCAGCAGCTTAGGAGACAGCTCCTACAATGAGCAGTTCTTC.

CDR3 DNA sequence: TGTGCCAGCAGCGTGACGGGGGCCCGCTACGAGCAGTACTTC. It yields the protein CASSVTGARYEQYF. The rearrangement joins TRBV7-2 to TRBJ2-7; D is tentatively TRBD1 or TRBD2 (6 bases each). CDR1 is SGHTA and CDR2 is FQGNSA in the germline V gene. This CDR3 region has 14 residues. V was shortened by 5 bases and J by 3 bases, with 14 bases between the two germline ends.

The CDR3 sequence: CASSNTRNTEAFF. In nucleotides, the CDR3 is TGTGCCAGTAGTAATACACGGAACACTGAAGCTTTCTTT. This chain links TRBV19 with TRBJ1-1; D gene unclear. There are 13 residues in the CDR3. V lost 4 bases to trimming and J lost 1 base, with 7 bases between them. Germline CDR1 and CDR2: LNHDA and SQIVND (reference sequence).

The chain uses TRBV2 and TRBJ2-2; weak D call: TRBD1 (5 bases). Trimming pared 5 bases from V and 6 bases from J, leaving 13 bases between. The V gene's germline CDR1 is SNHLY and CDR2 FYNNEI. This CDR3 contains 14 residues. CDR3 DNA: TGTGCCAGCAGTACCAGGGATCGGGCCGGGGAGCTGTTTTTT. Protein product: CASSTRDRAGELFF.

V gene TRBV7-9 combines with J gene TRBJ1-4, with TRBD1 identical over 7 bases. Trimming at V came to 4 bases and at J to 7 bases, leaving 6 bases not matched to a gene. Germline CDR1 and CDR2: SEHNR and FQNEAQ (reference sequence). CDR3 length: 14 amino acids. The CDR3 bases are TGTGCCAGCAGCTCACAGGGGCCGGGTGAAAAACTGTTTTTT. It yields the protein CASSSQGPGEKLFF.

The chain has TRBV9 and TRBJ2-1, with TRBD2 matching over 12 bases. V lost 0 bases, J lost 0 bases, and 10 bases stayed unmatched. Germline V gene lookup returns CDR1 SGDLS and CDR2 YYNGEE. The CDR3 covers 20 residues. The CDR3 bases are TGTGCCAGCAGCGTAGGGACTAGCGGGACCTTAAAGAGCTCCTACAATGAGCAGTTCTTC. Amino acids: CASSVGTSGTLKSSYNEQFF.

This chain uses TRBV5-5 with TRBJ1-5; the D is unclear. CDR1 is SGHKS and CDR2 is YYEKEE in the germline V gene (reference sequence). The germline V and J ends were trimmed by 3 bases and 2 bases, with 9 bases remaining between them. The CDR3 is 14 amino acids. The CDR3 loop reads CASSSAGGNQPQHF. In DNA, the CDR3 is TGTGCCAGCAGCTCGGCCGGGGGCAATCAGCCCCAGCATTTT. The full variable domain, with the rest looked up from reference TRBV5-5 and TRBJ1-5, is DAGVTQSPTHLIKTRGQQVTLRCSPISGHKSVSWYQQVLGQGPQFIFQYYEKEERGRGNFPDRFSARQFPNYSSELNVNALLLGDSALYLCASSSAGGNQPQHFGDGTRLSIL.

The chain recombines TRBV18 with TRBJ2-1; 8 bases agree with TRBD1. The CDR3 is made up of 14 amino acids. The J segment lost 9 bases and the V segment lost 5 bases, leaving 9 bases of the junction unmatched. Germline V gene data show CDR1 as KGHSH and CDR2 as LQKENI. CDR3 sequence: CASSSLDRDVEQFF. CDR3 DNA sequence: TGTGCCAGCTCATCCCTGGACAGGGACGTTGAGCAGTTCTTC. Supplemented by reference TRBV18 and TRBJ2-1, the full variable domain reads NAGVMQNPRHLVRRRGQEARLRCSPMKGHSHVYWYRQLPEEGLKFMVYLQKENIIDESGMPKERFSAEFPKEGPSILRIQQVVRGDSAAYFCASSSLDRDVEQFFGPGTRLTVL.

The chain employs TRBV2 and TRBJ2-6; the match to TRBD1 covers 8 bases. Germline trimming cut 2 bases from V and 0 bases from J; bases unmatched to any gene: 12. Germline CDR1 reads SNHLY; CDR2 reads FYNNEI. The CDR3 length is 20 residues. As DNA, the CDR3 is TGTGCCAGCAGTGAATACGGCGGACAGGGTACTGGCTCTGGGGCCAACGTCCTGACTTTC. Its translation is CASSEYGGQGTGSGANVLTF.

The chain is built from TRBV5-6 and TRBJ2-7; D unresolved. The CDR3 is made up of 14 amino acids. V dropped 0 bases and J dropped 7 bases, with 14 bases sitting between them. CDR1 SGHDT and CDR2 YYEEEE come from the germline V gene. In DNA, the CDR3 is TGTGCCAGCAGCTTGGGACACGCTATTAGGGAGCAGTACTTC. This codes for CASSLGHAIREQYF.

The chain couples TRBV10-3 to TRBJ2-7; 7 bases fit TRBD1. Germline assignment: CDR1 ENHRY and CDR2 SYGVKD. CDR3 length: 16 residues. V shed 0 bases and J 1 base; nucleotides not matched to a gene: 6. CDR3 coding DNA: TGTGCCATCAGTGAGTCGAGAGGGACAGTATCCTACGAGCAGTACTTC. Translating it yields CAISESRGTVSYEQYF.

The chain employs TRBV6-5 and TRBJ1-5, with D perhaps TRBD1 (6 bases). Trimming cost V 0 bases and J 1 base, with 10 bases left between them. The length of the CDR3 is 16 residues. The germline gives CDR1 MNHEY, CDR2 SVGAGI. This chain's CDR3 is CASSYSDRGSNQPQHF. CDR3 coding DNA: TGTGCCAGCAGTTACTCGGACAGAGGGAGCAATCAGCCCCAGCATTTT.

A single count supports this clone. V is TRBV11-3 and J is TRBJ2-7, with 9 bases lining up with TRBD1. The CDR3 runs 14 residues. V was clipped by 1 base and J by 3 bases; unmatched bases: 1. CDR1 is SGHNT and CDR2 is YENEEA in the germline V gene. CDR3 nucleotides: TGTGCCAGCAGCTTAGGGGACAGGGTCTACGAGCAGTACTTC. Its protein product is CASSLGDRVYEQYF.